The entry below gives a single TCR beta chain sequence along with its context. What it recognizes is unknown. Trimming took 0 bases from V and 0 from J, leaving 6 bases between them. The CDR3 length is 15 residues. Germline V lookup: CDR1 LGHDT, CDR2 YNNKEL (reference sequence). TCRdb re-derived calls from the RT-PCR reads in MiXCR, one entry per CDR3 protein. The sample has hundreds of thousands of distinct CDR3 sequences; approximately 11% are singletons. This sample was included in a study of response to subunit inactivated influenza vaccine. Notes on the study in general: With each seasonal influenza vaccination, the authors suggested, few new T cells are recruited.

The sequence was obtained from a man in his fifties or sixties who received an inactivated influenza vaccine. This chain connects TRBV3-1 to TRBJ2-4, with unresolved D. Sequenced material: PBMCs from blood, taken roughly 48 days after vaccination. The CDR3 DNA sequence: TGTGCCAGCAGCCAAGAAAAATTAGCCAAAAACATTCAGTACTTC. It specifies CASSQEKLAKNIQYF.